These 11 T cell receptor beta chains share one sample of origin, sequenced in a study of T cell responses to AZD1222 COVID-19 vaccine. The protocol was immunoSEQ multiplex PCR, while the TCRdb copy is restricted to in-frame clones and leaves out a portion. The table records roughly 100,000 clones, 70% to 90% of them present only once. This specimen was peripheral blood, taken on day 0 of AZD1222 vaccination. The receptors here all came from an adult in good health.

CDR3 protein: CAWPDGGFAEAFF. DNA for the CDR3: TGTGCCTGGCCCGACGGTGGGTTCGCCGAAGCTTTCTTT. V and J are TRBV30 and TRBJ1-1; D gene ambiguous. Germline V lookup: CDR1 GTSNPN, CDR2 SVGIG (reference sequence). The CDR3 covers 13 residues. Trimming cost V 5 bases and J 8 bases, with 18 bases left between them.

J is TRBJ2-1 and V is TRBV10-3; no reliable D call. The germline CDR1 and CDR2 sequences are ENHRY and SYGVKD. The CDR3 loop spans 15 amino acids. V was trimmed by 2 bases and J by 6 bases, leaving 14 bases between them. The CDR3 reads CAISERGPKGNEQFF. DNA of the CDR3: TGTGCCATCAGTGAGCGCGGCCCCAAAGGCAATGAGCAGTTCTTC.

V gene TRBV7-9 combines with J gene TRBJ1-4; D is perhaps TRBD1 (6 bases). The V and J ends lost 1 base and 3 bases respectively, with 9 bases between them. The length of the CDR3 is 15 residues. Germline V gene lookup returns CDR1 SEHNR and CDR2 FQNEAQ (reference sequence). The CDR3 sequence: CASSLGGPSNEKLFF. CDR3 bases: TGTGCCAGCAGCTTAGGGGGGCCCTCTAATGAAAAACTGTTTTTT.

The gene calls are TRBV2 and TRBJ1-5; D gene unclear. Looked up from germline, CDR1 is SNHLY and CDR2 is FYNNEI. CDR3 length: 14 amino acids. V lost 7 bases and J lost 2, with 12 bases in between. Here the CDR3 DNA reads TGTGCCAGCACTGCCCTTTATGGCAATCAGCCCCAGCATTTT. Translating it yields CASTALYGNQPQHF.

The V gene is TRBV10-3, the J gene TRBJ2-7; D uncertain. V shed 7 bases and J shed 2 bases, with 15 bases lying between them. The CDR3 spans 14 residues. Germline CDR1 reads ENHRY; CDR2 reads SYGVKD. CDR3 protein: CAITRDSGAYEQYF. CDR3 sequence (DNA): TGTGCCATCACCAGAGACTCAGGAGCCTACGAGCAGTACTTC.

The gene calls are TRBV9 and TRBJ2-7, with a weak D call TRBD2 (5 bases). CDR3 size: 15 residues. Per germline, CDR1 SGDLS and CDR2 YYNGEE. V dropped 0 bases and J dropped 6 bases, with 16 bases sitting between them. Here the CDR3 reads CASSVDGLARGEQYF. The CDR3 DNA follows: TGTGCCAGCAGCGTAGATGGGTTAGCGAGAGGCGAGCAGTACTTC.

V and J are TRBV28 and TRBJ1-5, with D unresolved. Germline V gives CDR1 MDHEN, CDR2 SYDVKM. The CDR3 totals 12 residues. V was cut by 3 bases and J by 2 bases, with 2 bases left in between. The CDR3 spells CASSFGNQPQHF. CDR3 DNA sequence: TGTGCCAGCAGTTTTGGCAATCAGCCCCAGCATTTT.

The chain couples TRBV27 to TRBJ2-7; tentative D call: TRBD2 (5 bases). The germline V and J ends were trimmed by 9 bases and 2 bases, with 14 bases remaining between them. This CDR3 comprises 13 residues. The V gene's germline CDR1 is MNHEY and CDR2 SMNVEV (reference sequence). CDR3 DNA: TGTGCCAGTGGTAGCGCTTCAACCTACGAGCAGTACTTC. This translates into CASGSASTYEQYF.

The V call is TRBV9, the J call TRBJ1-2, with TRBD1 matching over 9 bases. Trimming cost V 4 bases and J 4 bases; bases outside gene matches: 11. The CDR3 is made up of 16 amino acids. Germline assignment: CDR1 SGDLS and CDR2 YYNGEE. This chain's CDR3 is CASSPMPGQGGYGYTF. The CDR3 nucleotides read TGTGCCAGCAGCCCAATGCCGGGACAGGGCGGCTATGGCTACACCTTC.

This clone was seen just once. The chain employs TRBV7-3 and TRBJ1-1; D gene uncertain. There are 13 residues in the CDR3. CDR1 and CDR2 from the germline V gene are SGHTA and FQGTGA. The germline V and J ends were trimmed by 3 bases and 1 base, with 6 bases remaining between them. The DNA for the CDR3 is TGTGCCAGCAGCTTGACAACGAACACTGAAGCTTTCTTT. As protein: CASSLTTNTEAFF.

This clone showed up just a few times. V usage is TRBV20-1 and J usage is TRBJ2-2; no clear D. Germline V gene data show CDR1 as DFQATT and CDR2 as SNEGSKA (reference sequence). The CDR3 runs to 13 residues. V dropped 3 bases and J dropped 3 bases, with 8 bases sitting between them. The CDR3 loop is CSASITDTGELFF. CDR3 coding DNA: TGCAGTGCTAGTATAACGGACACCGGGGAGCTGTTTTTT.